These T cell receptor beta chains were read from a single sample in a study of blood T cell repertoires in COVID-19. Assay used: immunoSEQ multiplex PCR; TCRdb lists only in-frame clones, some missing. The sample gives 110,000 to 150,000 clones, 78% of which show up once; around 1.8% is in the top ten. Sequencing was done on a sample of peripheral blood. All receptors come from a woman in her fifties or sixties with acute or convalescent COVID-19. Both conserved end residues are part of each CDR3. The D gene is left open where the match is weak. Only some rows state a clone size, as once, few, many or a class for expanded clones.

once | TRBJ2-1 | - | TRBV4-1 | TGCGCCAGCAGCCAAATCAGGCGGGCTTTCGAGCAGTTCTTC | CASSQIRRAFEQFF
- | TRBJ2-3 | - | TRBV27 | TGTGCCAGCAGACCATATTCCGGGGTAGATACGCAGTATTTT | CASRPYSGVDTQYF
- | TRBJ2-1 | - | TRBV19 | TGTGCCAGTAGTAGGTTTGGAACCTCGGCAAGGAGTCATAAGTCCTACAATGAGCAGTTCTTC | CASSRFGTSARSHKSYNEQFF
- | TRBJ1-2 | - | TRBV14 | TGTGCCAGCAGCCAATTAGTTGTAGATCCTAACTATGGCTACACCTTC | CASSQLVVDPNYGYTF
once | TRBJ2-5 | - | TRBV5-4 | TGTGCCAGCAGCCCTGAGACTAAAGAGACCCAGTACTTC | CASSPETKETQYF
- | TRBJ2-1 | - | TRBV7-9 | TGTGCCAGCAGGGATAGCAGTTTCTCCTACAATGAGCAGTTCTTC | CASRDSSFSYNEQFF
- | TRBJ2-7 | TRBD2 | TRBV5-4 | TGTGCCAGCAGCTTTAGCGGGGGGAGCTCCTACGAGCAGTACTTC | CASSFSGGSSYEQYF
- | TRBJ2-7 | - | TRBV4-1 | TGCGCCAGCAGCCAAGATGGAGGACGGTCCCCCTACGAGCAGTACTTC | CASSQDGGRSPYEQYF
- | TRBJ2-7 | - | TRBV27 | TGTGCCAGCAGAGGGGTTTACGAGCAGTACTTC | CASRGVYEQYF
- | TRBJ2-5 | - | TRBV5-1 | TGCGCCAGCAGCTCCTTTAGCGTACGCCAAGAGACCCAGTACTTC | CASSSFSVRQETQYF
- | TRBJ2-1 | TRBD2 | TRBV28 | TGTGCCAGCAGTAGCGGGAGTCTCTATGAGCAGTTCTTC | CASSSGSLYEQFF
- | TRBJ2-7 | - | TRBV5-6 | TGTGCCAGCAGCTTGGCCGCACAGTACGAGCAGTACTTC | CASSLAAQYEQYF
few | TRBJ1-1 | - | TRBV6-6 | TGTGCCAGCAGTCCCTCTACAGGGATGCTAAGCCCCAATGAAGCTTTCTTT | CASSPSTGMLSPNEAFF
once | TRBJ1-2 | - | TRBV3-1/TRBV3-2 | TGTGCCAGCAGCCAAGATCGGTCCGGGGGTGGCTACACCTTC | CASSQDRSGGGYTF
- | TRBJ2-5 | - | TRBV9 | TGTGCCAGCGGGGGGGAGACCCAGTACTTC | CASGGETQYF
- | TRBJ2-2 | - | TRBV7-9 | TGTGCCACCACCCTCTTAGAGGGATGGAGGACCGGGGAGCTGTTTTTT | CATTLLEGWRTGELFF
- | TRBJ2-1 | TRBD2 | TRBV5-1 | TGCGCCAGCAGCTTGGAGACTAGCGGTAACAATGAGCAGTTCTTC | CASSLETSGNNEQFF
- | TRBJ2-5 | - | TRBV19 | TGTGCCAGTAGTATGAGAGGTGCGGGCAAAGAGACCCAGTACTTC | CASSMRGAGKETQYF
- | TRBJ2-3 | TRBD2 | TRBV5-5 | TGTGCCAGCAGCTTGTGGGCGGGAGGGACGGAGGATACGCAGTATTTT | CASSLWAGGTEDTQYF
- | TRBJ2-1 | - | TRBV7-8 | TGTGCCAGCAGCTTCCGGGACTCCATTGTGCAGTTCTTC | CASSFRDSIVQFF
- | TRBJ2-2 | TRBD1 | TRBV9 | TGTGCCAGCAGCGAAAGACAAGGACAGGGCGGGGAGCTGTTTTTT | CASSERQGQGGELFF
- | TRBJ1-2 | TRBD1 | TRBV5-5 | TGTGCCAGCAGCGGAACGAGGACAGGGGTTCATGGCTACACCTTC | CASSGTRTGVHGYTF
- | TRBJ2-1 | TRBD2 | TRBV5-1 | TGCGCCACCGGGGGGGCTCAAAACAATGAGCAGTTCTTC | CATGGAQNNEQFF
- | TRBJ2-3 | - | TRBV27 | TGTGCCAGCAGGAGCGTGACGGATACGCAGTATTTT | CASRSVTDTQYF
few | TRBJ1-2 | TRBD1 | TRBV11-2 | TGTGCCAGCAGCTTACAGGACAGGGGGCTCTATGGCTACACCTTC | CASSLQDRGLYGYTF
- | TRBJ2-5 | TRBD1 | TRBV27 | TGTGCCAGCAGTTCTATCGGGACAGGGTGGACAAGGTACCAAGAGACCCAGTACTTC | CASSSIGTGWTRYQETQYF
- | TRBJ1-6 | TRBD1 | TRBV3-1/TRBV3-2 | TGTGCCAGCAGCCACAGGGGGGATAGTTCACCCCTCCACTTT | CASSHRGDSSPLHF
few | TRBJ2-1 | TRBD2 | TRBV24-1 | TGTGCCACCGGGGGACTAGCGGGGACCAATGAGCAGTTCTTC | CATGGLAGTNEQFF
- | TRBJ2-1 | TRBD2 | TRBV5-1 | TGCGCCAGCAGGGTCCGACTAGCGGGTGGTTCCAACAATGAGCAGTTCTTC | CASRVRLAGGSNNEQFF